This T cell receptor beta chain was observed in a study of OX40 agonist ivuxolimab in advanced cancers. Study-level findings and limits: Antigens targeted by the expanded peripheral T cells were not determined.

Of note for this clone: Its antigen is currently unknown.

This CDR3 is built from 16 residues. Trimming took 0 bases from V and 5 from J, leaving 16 bases between them. CDR1 and CDR2 (germline): SGDLS, YYNGEE. Generated by immunoSEQ multiplex PCR, the TCRdb table keeps only in-frame clones and is missing some. The sample holds about 62,000 clones, about four fifths seen once. The study sampled blood at baseline, cycle 4 day 1, and cycle 7 day 1. This sequence was found in an adult with an advanced solid tumor such as melanoma, head and neck, liver or kidney cancer. The chain links TRBV9 to TRBJ2-3, with no clear D. Sequenced material: CD4+ or CD8+ T cells sorted from blood, taken in a trial of the OX40 agonist ivuxolimab. CDR3 sequence: CASSVGIGVVEDTQYF. The CDR3 DNA is TGTGCCAGCAGCGTAGGGATAGGTGTGGTGGAAGATACGCAGTATTTT.